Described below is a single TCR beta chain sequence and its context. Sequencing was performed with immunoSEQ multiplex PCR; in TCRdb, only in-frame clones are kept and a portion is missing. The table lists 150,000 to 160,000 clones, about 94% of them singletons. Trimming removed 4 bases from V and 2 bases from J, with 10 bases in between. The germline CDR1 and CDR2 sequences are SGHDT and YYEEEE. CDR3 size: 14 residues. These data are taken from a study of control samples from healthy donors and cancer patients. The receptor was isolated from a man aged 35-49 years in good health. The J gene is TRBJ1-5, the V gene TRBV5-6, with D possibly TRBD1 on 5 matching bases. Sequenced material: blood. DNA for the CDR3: TGTGCCAGCAGCCTGGGGGGGGGCAATCAGCCCCAGCATTTT. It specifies CASSLGGGNQPQHF.